Shown below are 19 T cell receptor beta chains from a single sample sequenced in a study of blood T cell repertoires in COVID-19. Assay: immunoSEQ multiplex PCR; the TCRdb copy retains only in-frame clones and omits some. There are roughly 500,000 clones in the sample; approximately 85% occur only once, and roughly 3.2% lies in the top ten. Input material: peripheral blood. All receptors derive from a human donor in a cohort sampled during active COVID-19.

This clone was observed a single time. This rearrangement joins TRBV5-1 to TRBJ2-1; 10 nucleotides align to TRBD2. The CDR3 totals 18 residues. Germline lookup yields CDR1 SGHRS and CDR2 YFSETQ. Trimming at V came to 0 bases and at J to 4 bases, leaving 10 bases not matched to a gene. The CDR3 region is CASSLANQAGGPYNEQFF. CDR3 DNA: TGCGCCAGCAGCTTGGCCAATCAAGCGGGAGGGCCATACAATGAGCAGTTCTTC.

The V gene is TRBV4-2, the J gene TRBJ1-3; D may be TRBD1 (6 bases). Germline CDR1 LGHNA, CDR2 YNFKEQ. The germline V and J ends were trimmed by 1 base and 4 bases, with 11 bases remaining between them. The CDR3 has 15 residues. The CDR3 DNA is TGTGCCAGCAGCCAAGCGGGGGGCCAAGGAAACACCATATATTTT. It is translated as CASSQAGGQGNTIYF.

The chain combines TRBV7-3 with TRBJ2-1; 11 nucleotides line up with TRBD2. This CDR3 is 16 amino acids long. The V gene end was trimmed by 1 base and the J gene end by 5 bases; junction bases not matched to a gene: 4. The germline CDR1 and CDR2 sequences are SGHTA and FQGTGA. The CDR3 bases are TGTGCCAGCAGCTTAAGTAGCGGGAGGGCTAACAATGAGCAGTTCTTC. Its translation is CASSLSSGRANNEQFF.

The DNA for the CDR3 is TGTGCCAGCAGTGCGAGGCCCGGGACTAGCGGGAGAGGCTTCTTGGACGAGCAGTACTTC. Its translation: CASSARPGTSGRGFLDEQYF. The chain is built from TRBV6-1 and TRBJ2-7, with 14 bases that match TRBD2. J was trimmed by 5 bases and V by 4 bases; bases with no gene match: 19. The CDR3 covers 20 residues. CDR1 MNHNS and CDR2 SASEGT come from the germline V gene.

The V gene is TRBV5-1, the J gene TRBJ2-7, with 11 bases that match TRBD2. CDR1 and CDR2 from the germline V gene are SGHRS and YFSETQ. CDR3 size: 15 residues. Trimming at V came to 0 bases and at J to 5 bases, leaving 4 bases not matched to a gene. This CDR3 is CASSLGTSGSDEQYF. The CDR3, as DNA: TGCGCCAGCAGCTTGGGTACTAGCGGGAGCGACGAGCAGTACTTC.

V and J are TRBV24-1 and TRBJ2-5; TRBD2 matches at 8 bases. The CDR3 has 15 residues. Germline V CDR1 and CDR2: KGHDR, SFDVKD. Unmatched junction bases numbered 8, after V lost 6 bases and J lost 3 bases. CDR3 protein: CATSYSGGPEETQYF. The CDR3 bases are TGTGCCACCAGTTACTCGGGAGGGCCCGAAGAGACCCAGTACTTC.

This chain joins TRBV2 and TRBJ2-1; 10 bases agree with TRBD2. The CDR3 totals 15 residues. J was trimmed by 7 bases and V by 6 bases; bases with no gene match: 9. Germline CDR1 SNHLY, CDR2 FYNNEI. For the CDR3, the DNA is TGTGCCAGCAGCGCGAGCGGGAGGGCCGAAAATGAGCAGTTCTTC. This sequence encodes CASSASGRAENEQFF.

In its sample, this clone was seen a few times. The genes are TRBV7-2 and TRBJ2-3, with 8 bases fitting TRBD2. The germline gives CDR1 SGHTA, CDR2 FQGNSA. V dropped 2 bases and J dropped 6; count of bases not matched to a gene: 10. This CDR3 is 16 amino acids long. The DNA of the CDR3 is TGTGCCAGCAGCTTACTTCCGGGAGGGCCAGGGGATACGCAGTATTTT. Translating gives CASSLLPGGPGDTQYF.

This clone is a singleton in its sample. CDR3 DNA sequence: TGTGCCAGCAACGGATTGACAGGTCTCACTGAAGCTTTCTTT. This translates into CASNGLTGLTEAFF. This chain connects TRBV5-6 to TRBJ1-1; perhaps TRBD1 as D (6 bases). The CDR3 contains 14 residues. The V gene lost 6 bases and the J gene lost 4 bases, with 16 bases spanning the gap. Germline-derived CDR1 and CDR2 are SGHDT and YYEEEE.

J is TRBJ2-7 and V is TRBV18, with TRBD2 matching over 15 bases. Germline values: CDR1 KGHSH, CDR2 LQKENI. This CDR3 is 15 amino acids long. Trimming cost V 4 bases and J 4 bases; bases outside gene matches: 2. CDR3 protein: CASSRTSGRGYEQYF. The CDR3 nucleotides are TGTGCCAGCTCACGGACTAGCGGGAGGGGGTACGAGCAGTACTTC.

This clone showed up just once. The chain employs TRBV6-2 or TRBV6-3 and TRBJ2-3; 7 nucleotides agree with TRBD2. This CDR3 comprises 15 residues. Trimming took 0 bases from V and 6 from J; bases not matched to a gene: 6. Germline-derived CDR1 and CDR2 are MNHEY and SVGEGT. The CDR3 DNA follows: TGTGCCAGCAGTTACTCTCTGGCGGGAGAGGATACGCAGTATTTT. Amino acids: CASSYSLAGEDTQYF.

The genes are TRBV6-5 and TRBJ1-3, with D possibly matching TRBD1 (5 bases). In germline, CDR1 is MNHEY, CDR2 SVGAGI. The V end lost 6 bases, the J end lost 0 bases, and 12 bases lay between the germline ends. The CDR3 extends over 15 amino acids. CDR3 protein: CASREGTLSGNTIYF. DNA for the CDR3: TGTGCCAGCAGGGAGGGGACCCTCTCTGGAAACACCATATATTTT.

The rearrangement joins TRBV6-5 to TRBJ2-7; 9 nucleotides align to TRBD1. The V gene end was trimmed by 6 bases and the J gene end by 2 bases; junction bases not matched to a gene: 8. The germline CDR1 and CDR2 sequences are MNHEY and SVGAGI. CDR3 length: 15 residues. The CDR3 bases are TGTGCCAGCAGCAGGACAGGGGCTAGTACCTACGAGCAGTACTTC. This codes for CASSRTGASTYEQYF.

The rearrangement joins TRBV19 to TRBJ1-1, with 12 bases fitting TRBD1. V was pared by 0 bases and J by 8 bases, with 7 bases of the junction left unmatched. Germline lookup yields CDR1 LNHDA and CDR2 SQIVND (reference sequence). This CDR3 has 16 amino acids. The CDR3 nucleotides are TGTGCCAGTAGTATAGATAAGGGACAGGGGGCATGGGAAGCTTTCTTT. Translation gives CASSIDKGQGAWEAFF.

This rearrangement joins TRBV5-4 to TRBJ2-3; D might be TRBD1 (6 bases). Germline CDR1 is SGHNT and CDR2 is YYREEE (reference sequence). V lost 4 bases, J lost 2 bases, and 26 bases lay in between. This CDR3 contains 19 residues. CDR3 residues: CASSPWTVTGAPLTDTQYF. CDR3 DNA sequence: TGTGCCAGCAGCCCCTGGACAGTGACAGGCGCTCCCCTCACAGATACGCAGTATTTT.

This chain uses TRBV28 with TRBJ2-6; 7 bases are shared with TRBD2. This CDR3 has 18 residues. Per germline, CDR1 MDHEN and CDR2 SYDVKM. V was clipped by 10 bases and J by 0 bases; unmatched bases: 15. CDR3 coding DNA: TGTGCCACCCTTAGCTGGGCGGGAGAAGTCTCTGGGGCCAACGTCCTGACTTTC. Translated, it gives CATLSWAGEVSGANVLTF.

Only one count was recorded for this clone. The chain employs TRBV18 and TRBJ1-5; D is possibly TRBD1 (6 bases). V lost 6 bases and J lost 4, with 28 bases in between. The CDR3 has 19 amino acids. In germline, CDR1 is KGHSH, CDR2 LQKENI. The CDR3 is CASSNQGHRLLIENQPQHF. The CDR3 nucleotides are TGTGCCAGCTCCAACCAGGGACATCGCTTACTTATAGAGAATCAGCCCCAGCATTTT.

The chain joins TRBV29-1 to TRBJ2-6; a weak D match, TRBD1 (5 bases). The CDR3 contains 14 residues. From germline, CDR1 is SQVTM and CDR2 ANQGSEA. The V end was cut by 3 bases, the J end by 0 bases, with 6 bases between. CDR3 loop: CSVDQGSGANVLTF. The DNA for the CDR3 is TGCAGCGTTGATCAGGGCTCTGGGGCCAACGTCCTGACTTTC. The full variable domain, its missing parts supplied by reference TRBV29-1 and TRBJ2-6, is SAVISQKPSRDICQRGTSLTIQCQVDSQVTMMFWYRQQPGQSLTLIATANQGSEATYESGFVIDKFPISRPNLTFSTLTVSNMSPEDSSIYLCSVDQGSGANVLTFGAGSRLTVL.

This chain connects TRBV18 to TRBJ2-2; tentatively, D is TRBD1 (5 bases). Germline assignment: CDR1 KGHSH and CDR2 LQKENI. The V end was cut by 3 bases, the J end by 5 bases, with 13 bases between. The CDR3 has 15 residues. CDR3 region: CASSPGRQWTGELFF. The CDR3 DNA sequence: TGTGCCAGCTCACCGGGGCGGCAGTGGACCGGGGAGCTGTTTTTT.